The subject of this entry is one TCR beta chain. The germline gene is not matched at one end of the junction; a read error may be the cause. The data were obtained in a study of blood T cells in healthy people across ages. The CDR3 extends over 13 amino acids. CDR1 is KGHSH, CDR2 LQKENI, per germline. A second PCR of 7 to 11 cycles used a sample-barcoded 5' primer and a J-beta primer mix. MiXCR, run by TCRdb on the 5' RACE reads, gives a single entry per CDR3 protein. The sample gives 1.5 million to 2 million distinct CDR3 sequences, 28% of which show up once; over 7% is in the top ten. The chain uses TRBV18 and TRBJ1-1; TRBD1 is a possible D gene (6 bases). The specimen sequenced was blood. This receptor was taken from a woman in her 30s in good health. CDR3 amino acids: CASSPRTDHEAFF. The CDR3 DNA reads TGTGCCAGCTCACCAAGGACAGACCATGAAGCTTTTTTT.